The 5 T cell receptor beta chains below all came from one sample that was sequenced in a study of T cells in Graves' hyperthyroidism and ophthalmopathy. Amplified regions were TCR beta CDR3 sequences from RNA transcripts. Using the HTBI primer set, a first-round RT-PCR was run on the TCR CDR3. Each CDR3 protein is one row after TCRdb ran MiXCR on the multiplex PCR reads. The table includes about 500,000 distinct CDR3 sequences, 14% detected once. Material: blood. Source of these receptors: a woman aged 18-30 years with Graves' hyperthyroidism.

Comments on this clonotype: A much larger clone lies a single base off, so this may be a read error. The V call is TRBV24-1, the J call TRBJ2-2; 11 bases align to TRBD1. The length of the CDR3 is 16 residues. CDR1 and CDR2 (germline): KGHDR, SFDVKD. V dropped 5 bases and J dropped 5; count of bases not matched to a gene: 6. The DNA for the CDR3 is TGTGCCACCAGTGTTACCGGGACAGGGGGAACCGGGGAGCTGTTTTTT. The encoded protein is CATSVTGTGGTGELFF.

This clonotype was counted between two and nine times. The V gene is TRBV3-1, the J gene TRBJ2-2; unclear D gene. This CDR3 is built from 15 residues. V lost 2 bases, J lost 5 bases, and 12 bases lay in between. CDR1 and CDR2 (germline): LGHDT, YNNKEL (reference sequence). CDR3 coding DNA: TGTGCCAGCAGCCAACAACCGGCGGTGACCGGGGAGCTGTTTTTT. It is translated as CASSQQPAVTGELFF. The full variable domain, completed using reference TRBV3-1 and TRBJ2-2, is DTAVSQTPKYLVTQMGNDKSIKCEQNLGHDTMYWYKQDSKKFLKIMFSYNNKELIINETVPNRFSPKSPDKAHLNLHINSLELGDSAVYFCASSQQPAVTGELFFGEGSRLTVL.

This clonotype was counted ten times or more. The CDR3 protein is CASSQGTQYF. CDR3 DNA sequence: TGTGCCAGCAGCCAGGGGACCCAGTACTTC. The V and J genes are TRBV5-6 and TRBJ2-5; tentative D call: TRBD1 (5 bases). The germline gives CDR1 SGHDT, CDR2 YYEEEE. Trimming removed 4 bases at V and 7 bases at J, with 5 bases between. CDR3 size: 10 residues.

At least ten counts were recorded for this clonotype. The chain combines TRBV5-1 with TRBJ2-7, with D tentatively TRBD2 (5 bases). Germline CDR1 reads SGHRS; CDR2 reads YFSETQ. The CDR3 runs to 14 residues. The V gene lost 4 bases and the J gene lost 0 bases, with 11 bases spanning the gap. CDR3 amino acids: CASSGEPPSYEQYF. The CDR3 DNA follows: TGCGCCAGCAGCGGGGAGCCCCCCTCCTACGAGCAGTACTTC.

This clonotype showed up many times. The V gene is TRBV5-1, the J gene TRBJ2-7, with 9 bases identical to TRBD1. This CDR3 is built from 13 residues. Germline CDR1 SGHRS, CDR2 YFSETQ. V lost 3 bases to trimming and J lost 3 bases; unmatched junction nucleotides: 1. The CDR3 DNA reads TGCGCCAGCAGCTGGGGACAGGGCTACGAGCAGTACTTC. It codes for CASSWGQGYEQYF.